A single sample gave rise to the 6 T cell receptor beta chains below, sequenced in a study of T cell repertoires in cytomegalovirus infection. TCRdb reprocessed the reads with MiXCR, giving one entry per CDR3 protein. The sample has about 52,000 distinct CDR3 sequences, around 18% seen once. These receptors have no known antigen. The sample consisted of CD8+ T cells from cultured PBMCs, taken from culture after CMV antigen stimulation. These receptors were collected from a human donor in good health (CMV status not recorded). Some clones in this sample may be carry-over from other donors' samples.

This clonotype was seen many times. The chain uses TRBV2 and TRBJ1-2; tentative D call: TRBD1 (5 bases). V lost 10 bases and J 7 bases, leaving 13 bases between the germline ends. The CDR3 runs to 11 residues. Germline V lookup: CDR1 SNHLY, CDR2 FYNNEI. CDR3 DNA sequence: TGTGCCACCGCGGTCGGGGGTGGCTACACCTTC. Translation: CATAVGGGYTF.

In this sample, this clonotype turned up a few times. The chain recombines TRBV12-3 or TRBV12-4 with TRBJ1-1; D is perhaps TRBD1 (6 bases). V gave up 7 bases and J gave up 5 bases, with 14 bases separating them. This CDR3 contains 13 residues. In nucleotides, the CDR3 is TGTGCCAGCAAGGGGGGGTCTGTTACTGAAGCTTTCTTT. This encodes CASKGGSVTEAFF.

This clonotype appeared a few times. The V call is TRBV6-6, the J call TRBJ1-2; D possibly corresponds to TRBD1 (5 bases). This CDR3 has 12 residues. CDR1 is MNHNY and CDR2 is SVGAGI in the germline V gene (reference sequence). Deletions cut 3 bases from V and 6 bases from J, with 8 bases between. The CDR3 nucleotides are TGTGCCAGCAGTTATAGGGGCAATGGCTACACCTTC. It codes for CASSYRGNGYTF.

This clonotype showed up just a few times. The chain carries TRBV7-2 and TRBJ2-2; D gene uncertain. From germline, CDR1 is SGHTA and CDR2 FQGNSA. This CDR3 has 14 amino acids. Trimming cost V 1 base and J 8 bases, with 11 bases left between them. The chain's CDR3 is CASSLGLLPGELFF. CDR3 nucleotide sequence: TGTGCCAGCAGCTTAGGACTCCTCCCAGGGGAGCTGTTTTTT.

The chain combines TRBV19 with TRBJ2-2; the D is unclear. Per germline, CDR1 LNHDA and CDR2 SQIVND (reference sequence). The V end was cut by 6 bases, the J end by 7 bases, with 9 bases between. CDR3 size: 12 residues. The CDR3 nucleotides are TGTGCCAGTAGCCCGGGCGTCGGGGAGCTGTTTTTT. It specifies CASSPGVGELFF.

The rearrangement joins TRBV11-2 to TRBJ2-3; 13 nucleotides match TRBD2. V gave up 4 bases and J gave up 1 base; unmatched junction bases: 5. CDR1 is SGHAT, CDR2 FQNNGV, per germline. This CDR3 comprises 17 residues. The CDR3 here is CASSSGTSGDRTDTQYF. CDR3 bases: TGTGCCAGCAGCTCCGGGACTAGCGGGGACCGCACAGATACGCAGTATTTT.